This T cell receptor (beta chain) was captured by sequencing in a study of T cells in Graves' hyperthyroidism and ophthalmopathy (dated by TCRdb to about 2019). Background on the whole study: Peripheral blood was sampled at the time of initial diagnosis, prior to any treatment. A discovery cohort of about a hundred patients, approximately 45 with Graves' ophthalmopathy and under 60 with stable Graves' hyperthyroidism, was used to find distinguishing TCR V-J signatures. An independent validation cohort of under 20 hyperthyroidism patients and approximately 16 patients who later progressed to ophthalmopathy tested prospective prediction of ophthalmopathy. The 75 to 100 discovery patients were randomly divided into training and test sets at a 7:3 ratio. In more than five Graves' hyperthyroidism patients, the study also compared T-cell repertoires from thyroid tissue with T-cell repertoires from blood. After blood sampling, hyperthyroidism patients were treated with methimazole at a starting dose of 30 mg daily, and ophthalmopathy patients were treated with high-dose intravenous methylprednisolone. TCR Vbeta CDR3 sequencing of 120 to 150 peripheral blood samples (fewer than 45 ophthalmopathy, over 70 hyperthyroidism and approximately 17 progressor patients) is reported in the paper. Paper-wide results and their limitations: Most expanded thyroid clonotypes (frequency above 0.001) were also detected in blood, suggesting blood repertoires may reflect thyroid immune responses. Sample size was not statistically predetermined, and blinding of investigators to group allocation was not performed. Ophthalmopathy was separated from stable hyperthyroidism by a 13 V-J signature model, with about 86% sensitivity and roughly 84% specificity obtained in cross-validation and 80%/75% obtained in testing. In validation, the model predicted progression to ophthalmopathy with 55% to 71% sensitivity and roughly 72% specificity, a median of 6.5 months before onset.

This clonotype came up a few times. Its antigen is not yet known. Base qualities were left out, and no much larger clone turns up one base away. Hyperthyroidism patients were newly diagnosed, had a disease duration of under 2 months, and were aged 18 to 65 years. Any patient with an uncontrolled infection, another autoimmune disease, pregnancy or lactation was excluded. Diagnoses were established on the basis of clinical symptoms, serum thyroxine and TRAb, thyroid ultrasound, and orbital computed tomography. Blood from progressor patients was collected at the time of first diagnosis with hyperthyroidism, before any ophthalmopathy symptoms had appeared. PBMCs were isolated from approximately 10 ml of fresh peripheral blood by Ficoll-Paque density gradient centrifugation. Progressor patients were defined as those initially diagnosed with Graves' hyperthyroidism in whom ophthalmopathy developed during follow-up. Total RNA was extracted with Trizol reagent, and quality was checked on an Agilent 2100 Bioanalyzer.

Cut back by 6 bases and 5 bases, the V and J ends lie 16 bases apart. The CDR3 numbers 15 residues from cysteine through phenylalanine. Only the CDR3 portion is preserved as DNA: 45 bases, with reading frame beginning at the first base. Via the germline V gene, CDR1 is MDHEN and CDR2 SYDVKM. Amplification of TCR beta CDR3 regions was carried out from RNA transcripts. The first round of RT-PCR for the TCR CDR3 was performed with the HTBI primer set and the Qiagen OneStep RT-PCR kit. A second multiplex PCR round built the libraries, followed by size selection and purification. The libraries were sequenced on an Illumina HiSeq2000 using paired-end 100 bp reads. Per the source publication's procedure: SOAPnuke was used to process the raw data, throwing out any read that contained adapters or uncalled bases, had a mean Phred below 15, or lacked an exact constant-primer or identifier match. COPE v1.2.5 was used to merge the high-quality paired reads, and each unique nucleotide sequence was defined as a clonotype. Clonotypes were aligned to IMGT TRBV, TRBD and TRBJ reference segments using MiTCR v1.1. The analysis was restricted to V-J combinations with a frequency above 0.0001, which together covered 99% to 99.2% of the repertoires. The TCS score was defined as the ratio of F50 (clonal expansion) to E x V (chaos), calculated using BLOSUM62-based TCRdist between CDR3 peptides within each V-J. Welch's t-statistics and random forest reduced around 510 V-J features to 10 to 15, which were used in a naive Bayes classifier (R e1071). TCRdb reprocessed the public reads (quality trimming at Q25 with fastp, clone calling with MiXCR) and kept in-frame beta chains. CDR3 protein duplicates are merged, each entry listing the most common genes and DNA. TCRdb, not the authors, supplied the V and J calls. Recorded for this sample are 350,000 to 450,000 distinct CDR3 sequences; about a sixth of them occurred a single time. The top ten hold approximately 33% of the sample.

Sequencing input: blood. This clonotype originated in a woman aged 25 to 45 with Graves' hyperthyroidism that later progressed to Graves' ophthalmopathy. Recombination connected TRBV28 to TRBJ2-2; the D gene may be TRBD1 or TRBD2, since each aligns over 6 bases. CDR3 protein: CASRRDTVMTGELFF. The nucleotides read TGTGCCAGCAGGCGGGACACGGTTATGACCGGGGAGCTGTTTTTT.